This T cell receptor (beta chain) came from a study of blood T cells in healthy people across ages. Overall study findings and caveats: Researchers report that TCR beta diversity correlated strongly with naive T cell percentage. With donor CMV status unknown, expanded clonotype changes were possibly confounded.

A J-beta primer mix and a sample-barcoded 5' primer were used in a second PCR of roughly 7 to 12 cycles. Each CDR3 protein is one row after TCRdb ran MiXCR on the 5' RACE reads. The data contain about 840,000 distinct CDR3 sequences, about 28% of them singletons. The CDR3 extends over 16 amino acids. Trimming took 4 bases from V and 0 from J; bases not matched to a gene: 8. Per germline, CDR1 SGHRS and CDR2 YFSETQ. Note on this clonotype: No antigen is known for it.

This same sample was also part of a study on T cells of mothers and their children. As that study records: The authors used all extracted RNA for cDNA synthesis, at 1.5 ug per 15 ul. Each mother gave over 8 million TCR beta CDR3 reads; each child, some 2.8 million.

The chain is built from TRBV5-1 and TRBJ1-1, with 8 bases that match TRBD1. The sample taken for sequencing was blood. This TCR was sampled from a woman in her thirties or forties in good health. Written as DNA, the CDR3 is TGCGCCAGCAGCCGACGACAGGGGCAGCTGAACACTGAAGCTTTCTTT. Amino acids: CASSRRQGQLNTEAFF.